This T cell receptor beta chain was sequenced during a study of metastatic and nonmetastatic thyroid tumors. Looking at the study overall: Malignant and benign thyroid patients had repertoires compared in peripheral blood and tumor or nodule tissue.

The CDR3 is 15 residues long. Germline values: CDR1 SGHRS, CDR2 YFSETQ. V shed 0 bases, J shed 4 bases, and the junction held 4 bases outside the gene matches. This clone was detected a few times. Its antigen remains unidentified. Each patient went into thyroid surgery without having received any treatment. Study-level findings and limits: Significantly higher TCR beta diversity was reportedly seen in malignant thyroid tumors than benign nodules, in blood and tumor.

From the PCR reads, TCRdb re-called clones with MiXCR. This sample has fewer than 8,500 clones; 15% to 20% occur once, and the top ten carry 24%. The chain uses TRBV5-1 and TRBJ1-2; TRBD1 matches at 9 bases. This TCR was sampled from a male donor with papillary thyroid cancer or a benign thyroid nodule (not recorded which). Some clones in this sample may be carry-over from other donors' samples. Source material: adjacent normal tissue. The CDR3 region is CASSLGQGDPYGYTF. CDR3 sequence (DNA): TGCGCCAGCAGCTTGGGACAGGGGGATCCCTATGGCTACACCTTC. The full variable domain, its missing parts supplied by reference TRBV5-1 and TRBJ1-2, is KAGVTQTPRYLIKTRGQQVTLSCSPISGHRSVSWYQQTPGQGLQFLFEYFSETQRNKGNFPGRFSGRQFSNSRSEMNVSTLELGDSALYLCASSLGQGDPYGYTFGSGTRLTVV.